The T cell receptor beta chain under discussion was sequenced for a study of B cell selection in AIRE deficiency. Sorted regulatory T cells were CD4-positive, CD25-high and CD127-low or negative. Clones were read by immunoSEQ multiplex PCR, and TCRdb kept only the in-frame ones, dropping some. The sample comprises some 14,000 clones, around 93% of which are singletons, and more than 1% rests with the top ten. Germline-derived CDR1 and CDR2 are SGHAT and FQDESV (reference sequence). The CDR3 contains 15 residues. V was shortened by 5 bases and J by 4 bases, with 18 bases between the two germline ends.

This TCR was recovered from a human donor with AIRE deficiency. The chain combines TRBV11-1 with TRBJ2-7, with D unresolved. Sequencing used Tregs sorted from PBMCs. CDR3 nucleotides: TGTGCCAGCAGCCCACACGGACCGGGCTGGTACGAGCAGTACTTC. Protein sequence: CASSPHGPGWYEQYF.